This T cell receptor beta chain was found in a study of cytomegalovirus exposure and HLA in healthy donors. The PCR ran on 60 Vbeta and 13 Jbeta primers. This table comes from immunoSEQ multiplex PCR, and its TCRdb copy is limited to in-frame clones, with some not included. The table includes 100,000 to 150,000 clones, 65% to 75% detected once. In regard to this clone: Antigen unknown.

These donors counted as nominally healthy when sampled, but unrecorded immune exposures were likely. Study-wide results and limits: Fewer N-insertions than the approximately 700-donor mean were reportedly shown by an Asian-associated ancestry cluster in a later analysis. Cytomegalovirus status was reportedly diagnosed by the classifier with high sensitivity and specificity. Most TCR beta V segments were productive about 87% or about 30% of the time in an earlier analysis.

This CDR3 has 14 residues. Germline V gene lookup returns CDR1 SNHLY and CDR2 FYNNEI. V gave up 5 bases and J gave up 0 bases, with 8 bases separating them. The sequenced sample consisted of PBMCs. The V and J genes are TRBV2 and TRBJ2-1; D gene ambiguous. The TCR was taken from a woman between 50 and 59 years old in good health and CMV-seropositive. As DNA, the CDR3 is TGTGCCAGCAGTCGTTTGAGCTCCTACAATGAGCAGTTCTTC. Its protein product is CASSRLSSYNEQFF.